The 24 T cell receptor beta chains given below trace back to one sample, sequenced in a study of CD8+ T cells in alopecia areata. Extracted RNA was reverse transcribed, and the resulting cDNA served as sequencing template. Profiled with immunoSEQ multiplex PCR; TCRdb holds only in-frame clones, not every one. The profile shows over 150,000 clones, about 61% of them singletons. Sequenced sample: CD8+ T cells sorted from blood. The receptors derive from a human donor in good health.

This clone came up a few times. The genes are TRBV28 and TRBJ2-2; 8 bases align to TRBD1. J was trimmed by 3 bases and V by 7 bases; bases with no gene match: 10. The length of the CDR3 is 16 residues. Germline V gives CDR1 MDHEN, CDR2 SYDVKM. CDR3 nucleotide sequence: TGTGCCAGCACGCAGCTCGACAGGGGTTACACCGGGGAGCTGTTTTTT. Amino acids: CASTQLDRGYTGELFF.

The V and J genes are TRBV27 and TRBJ1-2; 9 bases line up with TRBD1. This CDR3 comprises 15 residues. The trim removed 5 bases at V and 6 bases at J, leaving 10 bases unmatched. The V gene's germline CDR1 is MNHEY and CDR2 SMNVEV (reference sequence). The CDR3 sequence is CASSPSGTGLNGYTF. The CDR3 bases are TGTGCCAGCAGTCCCTCCGGGACAGGGCTCAATGGCTACACCTTC.

By share, this clone counts as medium-sized. The CDR3: CASSLGLAGGRNEQFF. CDR3 nucleotide sequence: TGTGCCAGCAGCTTAGGGCTAGCGGGGGGGCGCAATGAGCAGTTCTTC. V usage is TRBV7-9 and J usage is TRBJ2-1, with 12 nucleotides matching TRBD2. This CDR3 is 16 amino acids long. CDR1 and CDR2 (germline): SEHNR, FQNEAQ (reference sequence). The junction had 4 bases not matched to a gene; V was cut back by 1 base and J by 6 bases.

This clone appeared once. This chain joins TRBV4-1 and TRBJ2-5; tentatively, D is TRBD1 or TRBD2 (6 bases each). V was cut by 0 bases and J by 2 bases, with 10 bases left in between. This CDR3 has 15 residues. The germline CDR1 and CDR2 sequences are MGHRA and YSYEKL. The CDR3 DNA follows: TGCGCCAGCAGCCAAGACACGGGGGCACAAGAGACCCAGTACTTC. Translating it yields CASSQDTGAQETQYF.

This clone was observed a single time. The chain links TRBV6-5 to TRBJ2-7; the D gene is possibly TRBD1 (6 bases). The CDR3 sequence is 14 residues long. The V end lost 8 bases, the J end lost 0 bases, and 14 bases lay between the germline ends. CDR1 is MNHEY, CDR2 SVGAGI, per germline. The CDR3 spells CASGGQRNSYEQYF. The CDR3, as DNA: TGTGCCAGCGGTGGACAGAGAAACTCCTACGAGCAGTACTTC.

The V and J genes are TRBV6-4 and TRBJ1-2; D is unresolved. This CDR3 spans 13 amino acids. V lost 2 bases to trimming and J lost 9 bases, with 13 bases between them. The germline V gene encodes CDR1 MRHNA and CDR2 SNTAGT. The CDR3 bases are TGTGCCAGCAGTGACACGTACGGGGAAAGCTACACCTTC. Translating gives CASSDTYGESYTF.

V usage is TRBV5-6 and J usage is TRBJ2-1; 9 nucleotides agree with TRBD2. Per the germline V gene, CDR1 is SGHDT and CDR2 is YYEEEE. Trimming cost V 4 bases and J 6 bases; bases outside gene matches: 5. The CDR3 is made up of 14 amino acids. The CDR3 region is CASSVSGGSNEQFF. DNA for the CDR3: TGTGCCAGCAGCGTTAGCGGGGGCTCCAATGAGCAGTTCTTC.

The rearrangement uses TRBV29-1 and TRBJ2-5; possible D gene TRBD2, 6 bases. The CDR3 runs to 14 residues. V shed 4 bases and J shed 5 bases, with 17 bases lying between them. Germline V gene data show CDR1 as SQVTM and CDR2 as ANQGSEA. The CDR3 sequence is CSVVEGIVGETQYF. CDR3 DNA sequence: TGCAGCGTTGTGGAGGGGATAGTGGGGGAGACCCAGTACTTC.

The chain combines TRBV7-9 with TRBJ1-1; a weak D match, TRBD1 (5 bases). Per the germline V gene, CDR1 is SEHNR and CDR2 is FQNEAQ (reference sequence). With 0 bases removed from V and 11 bases from J, the gap between germline ends came to 16 bases. This CDR3 has 14 residues. CDR3 DNA sequence: TGTGCCAGCAGCTTAGCCCCGGCACAGGTTTCGGCTTTCTTT. Its translation is CASSLAPAQVSAFF.

This chain links TRBV30 with TRBJ1-2; D is undetermined. The germline V gene has CDR1 GTSNPN and CDR2 SVGIG (reference sequence). With 7 bases removed from V and 4 bases from J, the gap between germline ends came to 7 bases. This CDR3 contains 10 residues. DNA for the CDR3: TGTGCCTTCGAGGTCTATGGCTACACCTTC. Residues: CAFEVYGYTF.

This chain links TRBV13 with TRBJ2-1; 7 bases align to TRBD2. This CDR3 contains 15 residues. Germline values: CDR1 PRHDT, CDR2 FYEKMQ (reference sequence). J gave up 4 bases and V 5 bases, and 8 bases lay outside the gene matches. Here the CDR3 reads CASSRLADPYNEQFF. For the CDR3, the DNA is TGTGCCAGCAGCCGCCTAGCGGATCCGTACAATGAGCAGTTCTTC.

This clone was seen more than once but under ten times. The V gene is TRBV11-2, the J gene TRBJ2-1, with 9 bases matching TRBD2. Germline values: CDR1 SGHAT, CDR2 FQNNGV. V trimming: 4 bases; J trimming: 8 bases; junction bases outside the gene matches: 9. The length of the CDR3 is 15 residues. The CDR3 nucleotides read TGTGCCAGCAGCTCAACTCGCGGGGGGGCGGATGAGCAGTTCTTC. Protein sequence: CASSSTRGGADEQFF.

This rearrangement joins TRBV19 to TRBJ1-5, with D perhaps TRBD1 (5 bases). Between the trimmed V and J ends, which lost 3 bases and 2 bases, there was a span of 14 bases. CDR1 and CDR2 from the germline V gene are LNHDA and SQIVND (reference sequence). This CDR3 is 16 amino acids long. CDR3 in DNA: TGTGCCAGTAGTATCGGAGGGGAAAGGGGCAATCAGCCCCAGCATTTT. Its protein product is CASSIGGERGNQPQHF.

This clone was counted only a few times. The gene calls are TRBV29-1 and TRBJ1-2, with D possibly matching TRBD1 (6 bases). Looked up from germline, CDR1 is SQVTM and CDR2 is ANQGSEA. V lost 8 bases, J lost 6 bases, and 16 bases lay in between. This CDR3 spans 12 amino acids. The CDR3 protein is CSFWTATHGYTF. DNA of the CDR3: TGCAGCTTTTGGACAGCAACCCATGGCTACACCTTC.

This chain joins TRBV14 and TRBJ2-7; TRBD2 might be the D (6 bases). V lost 4 bases to trimming and J lost 2 bases, with 15 bases between them. This CDR3 spans 15 amino acids. CDR1 and CDR2 from the germline V gene are SGHDN and FVKESK. The CDR3 region has the DNA TGTGCCAGCAGCCGGGGCGGGGTTCCTCCCTACGAGCAGTACTTC. It encodes CASSRGGVPPYEQYF.

The V call is TRBV6-4, the J call TRBJ2-6; TRBD2 might be the D (5 bases). The CDR3 is 15 residues long. Trimming removed 2 bases from V and 0 bases from J, with 5 bases in between. Germline assignment: CDR1 MRHNA and CDR2 SNTAGT. For the CDR3, the DNA is TGTGCCAGCAGTGACGAGGGCTCTGGGGCCAACGTCCTGACTTTC. Its translation: CASSDEGSGANVLTF.

The V call is TRBV27, the J call TRBJ1-6; no reliable D call. V lost 3 bases to trimming and J lost 6 bases, with 9 bases between them. In germline, CDR1 is MNHEY, CDR2 SMNVEV (reference sequence). The CDR3 sequence is 14 residues long. Here the CDR3 reads CASSFSGVNSPLHF. The CDR3 region has the DNA TGTGCCAGCAGTTTTTCAGGAGTTAATTCACCCCTCCACTTT.

The genes are TRBV29-1 and TRBJ1-1; D gene ambiguous. Per the germline V gene, CDR1 is SQVTM and CDR2 is ANQGSEA. This CDR3 spans 11 amino acids. The V end lost 5 bases, the J end lost 4 bases, and 8 bases lay between the germline ends. This CDR3 is CSVQVGTEAFF. The CDR3 DNA sequence: TGCAGCGTTCAGGTCGGCACTGAAGCTTTCTTT.

The chain carries TRBV4-2 and TRBJ2-7; TRBD2 agrees at 15 bases. The CDR3 is 17 amino acids. The V and J ends lost 4 bases and 2 bases, in that order; junction bases with no gene match: 6. Germline V gives CDR1 LGHNA, CDR2 YNFKEQ. In nucleotides, the CDR3 is TGTGCCAGCAGCCGGGGACTAGCGGGGGGCCTCACCTACGAGCAGTACTTC. Translation: CASSRGLAGGLTYEQYF.

The genes are TRBV27 and TRBJ1-6; D unresolved. The V end lost 6 bases, the J end lost 5 bases, and 8 bases lay between the germline ends. Looked up from germline, CDR1 is MNHEY and CDR2 is SMNVEV (reference sequence). The CDR3 runs 13 residues. CDR3 nucleotide sequence: TGTGCCAGCAGCGGAGAAGATAATTCACCCCTCCACTTT. It codes for CASSGEDNSPLHF.

In this sample, this clone turned up a few times. V gene TRBV7-9 combines with J gene TRBJ1-1; 8 bases are a match to TRBD1. Trimming at V came to 7 bases and at J to 3 bases, leaving 4 bases not matched to a gene. The CDR3 extends over 13 amino acids. Germline assignment: CDR1 SEHNR and CDR2 FQNEAQ (reference sequence). CDR3 region: CASNYRGDTEAFF. CDR3 coding DNA: TGTGCCAGCAATTACAGGGGGGACACTGAAGCTTTCTTT.

The CDR3 loop is CASSRGDGINNEQFF. In nucleotides, the CDR3 is TGTGCCAGCAGCCGAGGGGACGGGATTAACAATGAGCAGTTCTTC. The J gene is TRBJ2-1, the V gene TRBV5-6, with D possibly called TRBD1 or TRBD2 (5 bases each). The V end lost 4 bases, the J end lost 5 bases, and 16 bases lay between the germline ends. The V gene's germline CDR1 is SGHDT and CDR2 YYEEEE. The CDR3 has 15 amino acids.

The J gene is TRBJ1-1, the V gene TRBV6-7; 11 bases align to TRBD1. TRBV6-7 is filed as an ORF, its function uncertain. The CDR3 sequence is 17 residues long. Trimming removed 5 bases from V and 4 bases from J; junction bases left unmatched: 12. The DNA of the CDR3 is TGTGCCAGCAGTCCGAGTTGGACAGGGGGCCGGAGCACTGAAGCTTTCTTT. Translation: CASSPSWTGGRSTEAFF.

This clone was detected only a few times. The rearrangement uses TRBV27 and TRBJ2-7, with D possibly being TRBD1 (5 bases). The CDR3 is made up of 11 amino acids. V was clipped by 11 bases and J by 3 bases, with 11 bases between them. The germline CDR1 and CDR2 sequences are MNHEY and SMNVEV (reference sequence). The CDR3 DNA is TGTGCCGTGGGGCTCCTCTACGAGCAGTACTTC. Encoded protein: CAVGLLYEQYF.